This T cell receptor (beta chain) appears in the sequencing data of a study of T cell clonotyping in hematopoietic cell transplantation. Regarding the study as a whole: At the given depth, recipient repertoires were over 95% de novo clonotypes. Without cell sorting, CD4 versus CD8 contributions remain unresolved. Broader posttransplant TCR repertoire diversity was predicted by graft donor and pretransplant recipient Inverse Simpson Index values.

Losses at the gene ends were 10 bases for V and 9 bases for J; bases not matched to a gene: 20. CDR3 size: 17 residues. CDR1 and CDR2 (germline): MGHDK, SYGVNS. Some clones are missing from TCRdb's copy, which holds only in-frame ones; the method was immunoSEQ multiplex PCR. Among over 7,000 clones listed, about four fifths were seen once. For this clone: Its antigen is currently unknown.

The sequence came from a female patient aged 50-59 years who had an allogeneic stem cell transplant from an unrelated donor, so the T cells may come from the graft donor. Some clones in this sample may be carry-over from other donors' samples. The sequencing used peripheral blood mononuclear cells, collected 180 days after allogeneic stem cell transplant. V gene TRBV25-1 combines with J gene TRBJ2-7; 14 nucleotides line up with TRBD2. The CDR3 sequence: CATLGGLAGVGAAGQYF. CDR3 nucleotides: TGTGCCACCCTGGGGGGACTAGCGGGAGTGGGTGCCGCGGGGCAGTACTTC.